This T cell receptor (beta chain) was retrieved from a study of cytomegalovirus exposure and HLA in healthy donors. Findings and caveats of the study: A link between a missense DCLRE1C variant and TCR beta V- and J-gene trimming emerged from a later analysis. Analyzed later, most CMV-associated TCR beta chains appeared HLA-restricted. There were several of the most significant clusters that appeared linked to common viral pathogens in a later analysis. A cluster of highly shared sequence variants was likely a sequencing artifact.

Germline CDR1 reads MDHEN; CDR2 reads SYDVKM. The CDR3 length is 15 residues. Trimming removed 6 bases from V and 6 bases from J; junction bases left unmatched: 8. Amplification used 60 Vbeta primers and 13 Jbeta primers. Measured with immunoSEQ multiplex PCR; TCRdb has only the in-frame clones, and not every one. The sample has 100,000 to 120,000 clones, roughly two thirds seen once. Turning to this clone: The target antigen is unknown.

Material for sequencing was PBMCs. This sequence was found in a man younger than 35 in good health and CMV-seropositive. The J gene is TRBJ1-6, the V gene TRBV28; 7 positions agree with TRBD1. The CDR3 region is CASRLSTGINSPLHF. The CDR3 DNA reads TGTGCCAGCAGACTCTCGACAGGGATTAATTCACCCCTCCACTTT. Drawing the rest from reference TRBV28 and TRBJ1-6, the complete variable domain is DVKVTQSSRYLVKRTGEKVFLECVQDMDHENMFWYRQDPGLGLRLIYFSYDVKMKEKGDIPEGYSVSREKKERFSLILESASTNQTSMYLCASRLSTGINSPLHFGNGTRLTVT.